This TCR beta chain was profiled in a study of T cells after yellow fever vaccination. Findings and limits, study-wide: It was a weaker secondary response, yet one that peaked faster, at day 5 versus 15. Post-booster repertoires contained most primary-vaccination clones again (roughly 95% CD4, approximately 88% CD8).

Each CDR3 protein is one row after TCRdb ran MiXCR on the 5' RACE reads. The sample consists of 500,000 to 650,000 distinct CDR3 sequences, about 13% of them appearing once. The germline gives CDR1 SGHDT, CDR2 YYEEEE. Trimming shortened V by 1 base and J by 9 bases, and 8 bases separated the two germline ends. This CDR3 region has 12 residues. Comments on this clonotype: Its antigen is still unknown.

The clonotype was recovered from a man aged 30 to 45 who received the YFV17D yellow fever vaccine. Source: PBMCs, taken on the day of the yellow fever booster vaccination. The V gene is TRBV5-6, the J gene TRBJ2-1; D remains ambiguous. CDR3 nucleotides: TGTGCCAGCAGCTTGTCTGTCTCTGAGCAGTTCTTC. Translating gives CASSLSVSEQFF.